This T cell receptor beta chain was recovered during a study of T cells in tuberculosis. Sequencing used immunoSEQ multiplex PCR; TCRdb keeps in-frame clones, though not all of them. The sample lists roughly 35,000 clones; 90% to 95% were seen once. With 6 bases removed from V and 4 bases from J, the gap between germline ends came to 7 bases. Germline assignment: CDR1 LNHDA and CDR2 SQIVND (reference sequence). This CDR3 region has 12 residues. The clonotype was recovered from a donor aged 10 to 29 with latent tuberculosis or without tuberculosis infection. Sequencing used PBMCs. The chain employs TRBV19 and TRBJ2-1; no definite D call. For the CDR3, the DNA is TGTGCCAGTAGCCCGAGATACAATGAGCAGTTCTTC. As protein: CASSPRYNEQFF.